These 25 T cell receptor beta chains were all obtained from the same sample, sequenced in a study of CD8 T cells in Susac syndrome. The RNA input was roughly 0.45 to 1 ug, and it was reverse transcribed with random hexamers. TCRdb processed the immunoSEQ multiplex PCR reads anew with MiXCR; each CDR3 protein has one entry. The repertoire holds over 300,000 distinct CDR3 sequences, with about 90% as singletons. Specimen: CD4+ T cells from PBMCs. The receptors come from a human donor with multiple sclerosis.

V gene TRBV19 combines with J gene TRBJ1-4, with D unresolved. The germline V gene has CDR1 LNHDA and CDR2 SQIVND (reference sequence). Trimming left V 6 bases short and J 0 bases short, with 11 bases between. The CDR3 is made up of 15 amino acids. This CDR3 reads CASRQGSSTNEKLFF. In DNA, the CDR3 is TGTGCCAGTAGACAAGGGTCGTCAACTAATGAAAAACTGTTTTTT.

This clonotype was recorded a few times. This sequence joins TRBV7-9 and TRBJ1-5; TRBD1 is a possible D gene (6 bases). The germline gives CDR1 SEHNR, CDR2 FQNEAQ (reference sequence). Trimming took 1 base from V and 3 from J, leaving 7 bases between them. The CDR3 loop spans 14 amino acids. CDR3 sequence: CASSLGTVNQPQHF. The CDR3 DNA sequence: TGTGCCAGCAGCTTAGGGACAGTCAATCAGCCCCAGCATTTT.

In its sample, this clonotype was seen once. The chain combines TRBV4-3 with TRBJ2-1; D call uncertain. Trimming removed 0 bases at V and 11 bases at J, with 11 bases between. CDR3 size: 13 residues. Germline loops: CDR1 LGHNA, CDR2 YSLEER. Written as DNA, the CDR3 is TGCGCCAGCAGCCAAGAGATGGCTTTGAAGCAGTTCTTC. Protein product: CASSQEMALKQFF.

The V and J genes are TRBV7-2 and TRBJ2-7; 10 bases line up with TRBD2. The CDR3 spans 14 residues. Looked up from germline, CDR1 is SGHTA and CDR2 is FQGNSA. The V gene end was trimmed by 5 bases and the J gene end by 6 bases; junction bases not matched to a gene: 7. CDR3 protein: CASSERGGRFEQYF. The DNA of the CDR3 is TGTGCCAGCAGCGAGCGGGGGGGCCGGTTCGAGCAGTACTTC.

The V gene is TRBV5-4, the J gene TRBJ2-1, with D unclear. Looked up from germline, CDR1 is SGHNT and CDR2 is YYREEE (reference sequence). Trimming cost V 0 bases and J 5 bases, with 9 bases left between them. This CDR3 spans 14 amino acids. CDR3: CASSLGVLNNEQFF. The CDR3 DNA follows: TGTGCCAGCAGCTTGGGGGTGCTAAACAATGAGCAGTTCTTC.

This chain connects TRBV7-9 to TRBJ2-1; 10 positions agree with TRBD2. Germline V gene lookup returns CDR1 SEHNR and CDR2 FQNEAQ (reference sequence). Unmatched junction bases numbered 5, after V lost 4 bases and J lost 2 bases. The CDR3 extends over 16 amino acids. CDR3 loop: CASSSSTSGTYNEQFF. CDR3 DNA: TGTGCCAGCAGCTCGTCCACTAGCGGGACCTACAATGAGCAGTTCTTC.

The rearrangement links TRBV20-1 to TRBJ2-7; TRBD1 agrees at 8 bases. Germline CDR1 is DFQATT and CDR2 is SNEGSKA (reference sequence). J lost 3 bases, V lost 0 bases, and 10 bases had no gene match. CDR3 length equals 16 residues. As DNA, the CDR3 is TGCAGTGCTAGAGATGGTCGTCAGGGGGCGTACTACGAGCAGTACTTC. It yields the protein CSARDGRQGAYYEQYF.

The chain is built from TRBV29-1 and TRBJ2-1; possibly TRBD1 or TRBD2 for D (5 bases each). Germline V gives CDR1 SQVTM, CDR2 ANQGSEA. The ends were cut back, 6 bases at V and 7 bases at J, with 19 bases in the middle. This CDR3 has 14 amino acids. CDR3 DNA: TGCAGCGTGAGGGACCCACGCTCAACTAATGAGCAGTTCTTC. Translated: CSVRDPRSTNEQFF.

The genes are TRBV24-1 and TRBJ2-6, with D maybe TRBD2 (5 bases). The germline V and J ends were trimmed by 7 bases and 0 bases, with 24 bases remaining between them. Germline-derived CDR1 and CDR2 are KGHDR and SFDVKD. The CDR3 consists of 20 residues. CDR3 region: CATRGRPSSAKSSGANVLTF. The CDR3 region has the DNA TGTGCCACCAGAGGACGGCCAAGTAGCGCTAAGAGCTCTGGGGCCAACGTCCTGACTTTC.

The V call is TRBV7-2, the J call TRBJ2-7; TRBD1 agrees at 9 bases. This CDR3 has 15 residues. The trim removed 4 bases at V and 4 bases at J, leaving 8 bases unmatched. The V gene's germline CDR1 is SGHTA and CDR2 FQGNSA. The CDR3 DNA reads as TGTGCCAGCAGCTCCCGACAGGGGGGGGGTTACGAGCAGTACTTC. Translated, it gives CASSSRQGGGYEQYF.

The chain links TRBV19 to TRBJ1-6, with 7 bases identical to TRBD1. This CDR3 has 13 amino acids. Trimming took 6 bases from V and 5 from J; bases not matched to a gene: 1. CDR1 and CDR2 from the germline V gene are LNHDA and SQIVND (reference sequence). This CDR3 reads CASRGQNNSPLHF. The CDR3 bases are TGTGCCAGTAGGGGACAGAATAATTCACCCCTCCACTTT.

The rearrangement links TRBV5-1 to TRBJ2-3; tentatively, D is TRBD2 (6 bases). Germline V gene lookup returns CDR1 SGHRS and CDR2 YFSETQ. This CDR3 spans 15 amino acids. V was trimmed by 1 base and J by 6 bases, leaving 15 bases between them. The CDR3 DNA follows: TGCGCCAGCAGCTTGAGCCCTACTAGCCGGGATACGCAGTATTTT. Its protein is CASSLSPTSRDTQYF.

The chain has TRBV5-1 and TRBJ2-7, with TRBD1 identical over 7 bases. J lost 3 bases, V lost 4 bases, and 7 bases had no gene match. CDR3 size: 14 residues. Germline CDR1 and CDR2: SGHRS and YFSETQ. The CDR3 nucleotides read TGCGCCAGCAGCGTGGGACAGCGACACTACGAGCAGTACTTC. It is translated as CASSVGQRHYEQYF.

This clonotype was counted once. The V and J genes are TRBV29-1 and TRBJ2-4; D may be TRBD1 (7 bases). This CDR3 contains 15 residues. Germline lookup yields CDR1 SQVTM and CDR2 ANQGSEA. The ends were cut back, 6 bases at V and 2 bases at J, with 17 bases in the middle. CDR3: CSVGGAGGSKNIQYF. CDR3 DNA sequence: TGCAGCGTCGGTGGGGCAGGGGGGTCCAAAAACATTCAGTACTTC.

The chain joins TRBV6-1 to TRBJ2-3; D might be TRBD2 (6 bases). This CDR3 is 14 amino acids long. Germline values: CDR1 MNHNS, CDR2 SASEGT. Deletions cut 4 bases from V and 3 bases from J, with 11 bases between. Here the CDR3 reads CASSVGLQTDTQYF. The CDR3 DNA is TGTGCCAGCAGTGTGGGACTTCAGACAGATACGCAGTATTTT.

The chain carries TRBV12-3 or TRBV12-4 and TRBJ1-5; 7 bases fit TRBD1. V shed 5 bases, J shed 10 bases, and the junction held 11 bases outside the gene matches. CDR3 size: 14 residues. The CDR3 is CASSPDRVVSPQHF. DNA of the CDR3: TGTGCCAGCAGTCCAGACAGGGTGGTGTCACCCCAGCATTTT.

The V call is TRBV7-8, the J call TRBJ2-7, with 10 bases identical to TRBD2. Trimming cost V 5 bases and J 0 bases; bases outside gene matches: 10. CDR1 is SGHVS, CDR2 FQNEAQ, per germline. The CDR3 loop spans 17 amino acids. The CDR3 region is CASSRPPQRGGSYEQYF. The CDR3 DNA is TGTGCCAGCAGCCGCCCCCCCCAGCGGGGGGGCTCCTACGAGCAGTACTTC. Together with reference TRBV7-8 and TRBJ2-7, the CDR3 gives the full variable domain: GAGVSQSPRYKVAKRGQDVALRCDPISGHVSLFWYQQALGQGPEFLTYFQNEAQLDKSGLPSDRFFAERPEGSVSTLKIQRTQQEDSAVYLCASSRPPQRGGSYEQYFGPGTRLTVT.

V usage is TRBV3-1 and J usage is TRBJ2-1; the match to TRBD2 covers 11 bases. From germline, CDR1 is LGHDT and CDR2 YNNKEL (reference sequence). J was trimmed by 12 bases and V by 4 bases; bases with no gene match: 14. The CDR3 is 16 amino acids. As DNA, the CDR3 is TGTGCCAGCAGCCCCAACCGACTAGCGGGGTTCGGAGGGCAGTTCTTC. Translating gives CASSPNRLAGFGGQFF.

V gene TRBV19 combines with J gene TRBJ2-2; no clear D gene. Germline assignment: CDR1 LNHDA and CDR2 SQIVND (reference sequence). This CDR3 is built from 14 residues. V lost 7 bases to trimming and J lost 3 bases, with 12 bases between them. In DNA form, the CDR3 reads TGTGCCAGTAAGGTCCTTAGAGACACCGGGGAGCTGTTTTTT. It is translated as CASKVLRDTGELFF.

The rearrangement joins TRBV2 to TRBJ1-5, with 7 bases identical to TRBD1. CDR1 is SNHLY and CDR2 is FYNNEI in the germline V gene. This CDR3 spans 16 amino acids. The J segment lost 2 bases and the V segment lost 7 bases, leaving 11 bases of the junction unmatched. CDR3 sequence reads: CASTRDSPRGNQPQHF. Here the CDR3 DNA reads TGTGCCAGCACTAGGGACAGCCCCAGGGGCAATCAGCCCCAGCATTTT.

This chain joins TRBV7-2 and TRBJ2-1; D remains unclear. The CDR3 totals 14 residues. The V and J ends lost 2 bases and 5 bases respectively, with 10 bases between them. Germline CDR1 is SGHTA and CDR2 is FQGNSA. The CDR3, as DNA: TGTGCCAGCAGCTTAATATGGGCTAACAATGAGCAGTTCTTC. It yields the protein CASSLIWANNEQFF.

In this sample, this clonotype turned up once. The CDR3 reads CASSSYGTINTGELFF. CDR3 sequence (DNA): TGTGCCAGCAGTTCCTACGGGACTATTAACACCGGGGAGCTGTTTTTT. This chain connects TRBV12-3 or TRBV12-4 to TRBJ2-2; 7 nucleotides line up with TRBD2. J lost 2 bases, V lost 4 bases, and 7 bases had no gene match. CDR3 size: 16 residues.

CDR3 in DNA: TGTGCCAGCAGCTTTATTGACGAGCAGTACTTC. Protein: CASSFIDEQYF. The V gene is TRBV13, the J gene TRBJ2-7, with D hard to call. The V end lost 3 bases, the J end lost 5 bases, and 5 bases lay between the germline ends. The CDR3 is 11 residues long. Germline loops: CDR1 PRHDT, CDR2 FYEKMQ (reference sequence).

The chain recombines TRBV4-3 with TRBJ1-2; TRBD1 agrees at 11 bases. CDR3 length equals 16 residues. Trimming removed 3 bases from V and 8 bases from J; junction bases left unmatched: 11. Germline values: CDR1 LGHNA, CDR2 YSLEER. CDR3 coding DNA: TGCGCCAGCAGCCACCCAGGACAGGGGGCCATGTGGGGCTACACCTTC. It is translated as CASSHPGQGAMWGYTF.

The chain couples TRBV7-9 to TRBJ2-5, with 7 bases matching TRBD1. There are 15 residues in the CDR3. The V and J ends lost 0 bases and 4 bases, in that order; junction bases with no gene match: 5. In germline, CDR1 is SEHNR, CDR2 FQNEAQ (reference sequence). CDR3: CASSLALAGGETQYF. CDR3 sequence (DNA): TGTGCCAGCAGCTTAGCGCTGGCAGGGGGAGAGACCCAGTACTTC.